This TCR beta chain was found in a study of monozygotic twins with inflammatory bowel disease. Overall study results and limits: With inverse Simpson as the measure, TCRbeta diversity was lower in IBD patients than in healthy co-twins.

To note about this clonotype: Its matching antigen is unknown.

Addition of UMIs with a 6-nucleotide sample barcode was achieved by template switching. For each CDR3 protein, TCRdb gives one entry from its re-call of the 5' RACE reads, without DNA. The repertoire table contains roughly 300,000 distinct CDR3 sequences. The sample consisted of blood. This TCR came from a human donor with ulcerative colitis or Crohn's disease, or a healthy co-twin of an affected twin (not recorded which).

This CDR3 reads CSVVLNSGNTIYF. The V gene is TRBV29-1, the J gene TRBJ1-3. Per the germline V gene, CDR1 is SQVTM and CDR2 is ANQGSEA. CDR3 length: 13 amino acids.